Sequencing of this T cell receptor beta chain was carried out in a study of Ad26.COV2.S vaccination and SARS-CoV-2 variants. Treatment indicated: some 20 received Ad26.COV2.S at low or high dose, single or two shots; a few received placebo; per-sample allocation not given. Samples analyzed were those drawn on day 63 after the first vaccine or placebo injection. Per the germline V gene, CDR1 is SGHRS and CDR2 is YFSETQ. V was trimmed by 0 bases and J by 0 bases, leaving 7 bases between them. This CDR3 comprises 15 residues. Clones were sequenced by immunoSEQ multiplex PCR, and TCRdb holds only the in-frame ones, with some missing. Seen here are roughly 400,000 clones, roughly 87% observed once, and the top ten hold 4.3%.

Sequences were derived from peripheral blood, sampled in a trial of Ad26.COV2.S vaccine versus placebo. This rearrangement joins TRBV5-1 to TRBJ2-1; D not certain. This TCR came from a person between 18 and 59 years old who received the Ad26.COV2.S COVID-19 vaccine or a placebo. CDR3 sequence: CASSLEGYSYNEQFF. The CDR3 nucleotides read TGCGCCAGCAGCTTGGAGGGTTACTCCTACAATGAGCAGTTCTTC.